The text below deals with one TCR beta chain. The antigen remains unidentified. Primers included in the PCR were 60 Vbeta and 13 Jbeta primers. Generated by immunoSEQ multiplex PCR, the TCRdb table keeps only in-frame clones and is missing some. The sample lists about 140,000 clones, roughly 87% seen once, with roughly 0.53% in the top ten. The data stem from a study of cytomegalovirus exposure and HLA in healthy donors. Study-wide background: A prior study identified 117 million unique TCR beta sequences from roughly 180 million T cells.

Germline CDR1 and CDR2: WNHNN and SYGVQD (reference sequence). The V segment lost 9 bases and the J segment 3 bases; nucleotides outside the gene matches: 6. There are 15 residues in the CDR3. Every donor was a healthy person donating bone marrow. Study-wide results and caveats: Three CMV-associated chains were confirmed in vitro to be specific for CMV antigens. Reports described diagnosis of cytomegalovirus status by the classifier as highly specific and sensitive.

The chain couples TRBV10-1 to TRBJ2-2, with 11 bases identical to TRBD2. The sequence came from a woman in her 40s in good health and CMV-seronegative. Material for sequencing was PBMCs. The CDR3 sequence is CARGGLAGYTGELFF. The CDR3 region has the DNA TGCGCCAGGGGTGGACTAGCGGGTTACACCGGGGAGCTGTTTTTT.